This record looks at one TCR beta chain sequence and its context. Its antigen is unknown. Coverage ceases 3 residues before the CDR3 finishes, and the germline J gene fills in the end. This sample was taken from a study of T cells in women clearing cervical HPV infection. For the study at large: For cases, blood was sampled a median approximately 150 days after lesion detection, interquartile range roughly 80 to 200 days. HLA type could not be excluded as a confounder. Study outcomes and limitations: Controls had more TRBV6-7 (0.16%) than cases (roughly 0.11%).

CDR1 is SGHKS, CDR2 YYEKEE, per germline (reference sequence). After removal of 1 base from V and 4 bases from J, the junction contained 4 bases not matched to a gene. The CDR3 runs 14 residues. Some clones are missing from TCRdb's copy, which holds only in-frame ones; the method was immunoSEQ multiplex PCR. The listing records tens of thousands of clones. The sequenced sample consisted of blood buffy coat. The clonotype originates from a woman aged 18 to 75 with a cervical HPV16 infection that either progressed to CIN3+ or cleared (not recorded which). V and J are TRBV5-5 and TRBJ2-5, with TRBD1 identical over 7 bases. The CDR3 reads CASSLRGRVETQYF. CDR3 DNA (partial): TGTGCCAGCAGCTTGAGGGGGCGAGTAGAGACC.